The following is a TCR beta chain sequence with its context. Antigen unknown. This entry is derived from a study of T-cell memory formation after mild COVID-19. Study context: The two donors had largely donor-specific TCR clusters. Findings and limits, study-wide: Day 15 to 85 contracting clones showed balanced CD4/CD8; later expanders leaned CD4+. That cross-reactive memory joined was suggested by some responding clones appearing in pre-infection memory.

Germline V lookup: CDR1 SGDLS, CDR2 YYNGEE. The CDR3 consists of 12 residues. V was trimmed by 7 bases and J by 5 bases, leaving 12 bases between them. Researchers used 5'RACE with constant-segment primers to make TCR alpha and TCR beta cDNA libraries that carry sample barcodes and UMIs. Using its own MiXCR run on the 5' RACE reads, TCRdb lists one record per CDR3 protein. The profile shows roughly 510,000 distinct CDR3 sequences, roughly 17% of them singletons. This receptor was taken from an adult woman who had mild COVID-19 (a few samples of this study predate the infection). Cell type and time point are not known. Material for sequencing was PBMCs or a T cell subset sorted from them (not recorded which). V and J are TRBV9 and TRBJ1-2, with D uncertain. The CDR3 nucleotides read TGTGCCAGCGGAGATTCCTCGTATGGCTACACCTTC. It specifies CASGDSSYGYTF. The whole variable domain, filled in from reference TRBV9 and TRBJ1-2, reads DSGVTQTPKHLITATGQRVTLRCSPRSGDLSVYWYQQSLDQGLQFLIQYYNGEERAKGNILERFSAQQFPDLHSELNLSSLELGDSALYFCASGDSSYGYTFGSGTRLTVV.